This T cell receptor (beta chain) was sequenced during a study of shared clonotypes between healthy human individuals. Study-level points and caveats: Clonotype sharing across several donors was observed for about 5.5% of naive CD4 clonotypes. Unshared clonotypes carried lower generation probabilities than those common to all four donors. Larger estimated richness was generally seen in naive subsets than in memory subsets.

This CDR3 region has 15 residues. V lost 2 bases to trimming and J lost 8 bases; unmatched junction nucleotides: 8. Germline V lookup: CDR1 MNHEY, CDR2 SVGAGI. Produced via immunoSEQ multiplex PCR; TCRdb's table is partial and in-frame only. The sample lists about 680,000 clones; roughly 94% were seen once. Selected positively for CCR7 and CD45RO-negative, naive CD8 cells excluded terminally differentiated effector memory CD45RA+ cells. In regard to this clone: Antigen: not known.

The rearrangement joins TRBV6-5 to TRBJ2-1, with 8 bases lining up with TRBD1. The specimen was naive CD8+ T cells sorted from blood. The sequence came from a man aged 30 to 39 in good health. This CDR3 reads CASSYLRQGKDEQFF. The CDR3 nucleotides are TGTGCCAGCAGTTACCTCCGACAGGGGAAGGATGAGCAGTTCTTC.